This T cell receptor (beta chain) comes out of a study of CXCR3-negative and CXCR3-positive naive CD8 T cells. Preparation of TRB cDNA libraries relied on 5' RACE carrying UMI labels. TCRdb reprocessed the 5' RACE reads and keeps a single row for each CDR3 protein, giving no DNA. The sample table includes over 35,000 distinct CDR3 sequences. This CDR3 region has 11 residues. Germline V lookup: CDR1 SEHNR, CDR2 FQNEAQ (reference sequence). The rearrangement joins TRBV7-9 to TRBJ2-7; TCRdb outputs TRBD2, but without DNA this stays unchecked. The receptor comes from a human donor in good health. Some clones in this sample may be carry-over from other donors' samples. Sequenced sample: memory CD8+ T cells from blood. CDR3 loop: CASSRGGEQYF.